The 5 T cell receptor beta chains below were found in one sample sequenced in a study of blood T cells in healthy people across ages. Next came a second PCR, run for roughly 6 to 11 cycles, which used a sample-barcoded 5' primer along with a J-beta primer mix. TCRdb re-derived calls from the 5' RACE reads in MiXCR, one entry per CDR3 protein. Of fewer than 2 million distinct CDR3 sequences in the sample, around 42% are singletons; the top ten hold about 21%. The sequenced material came from blood. Every receptor here comes from a human donor in good health.

This clonotype has only a few counts. The V call is TRBV29-1, the J call TRBJ2-1; D uncertain. Trimming took off 1 base at V and 9 bases at J, with 13 bases between the two ends. The CDR3 has 13 amino acids. Germline V CDR1 and CDR2: SQVTM, ANQGSEA. CDR3 loop: CSVEVYLLGEQFF. The CDR3 DNA follows: TGCAGCGTTGAAGTGTATCTGCTCGGTGAGCAGTTCTTC.

This clonotype came up a few times. The V call is TRBV29-1, the J call TRBJ2-7; the match to TRBD1 covers 7 bases. Germline CDR1 SQVTM, CDR2 ANQGSEA. Losses at the gene ends were 4 bases for V and 5 bases for J; bases not matched to a gene: 11. The CDR3 length is 14 residues. CDR3 in amino acids: CSVASTGTMDEQYF. CDR3 in DNA: TGCAGCGTTGCCTCGACAGGGACAATGGACGAGCAGTACTTC.

There are a few counts of this clonotype. V gene TRBV12-3 or TRBV12-4 combines with J gene TRBJ1-2, with 8 nucleotides matching TRBD1. Trimming at V came to 6 bases and at J to 6 bases, leaving 6 bases not matched to a gene. The CDR3 sequence is 13 residues long. The CDR3 loop reads CASRPGGRDGYTF. CDR3 nucleotide sequence: TGTGCCAGCAGGCCAGGGGGCCGTGATGGCTACACCTTC.

This clonotype has a handful of counts. This chain connects TRBV7-9 to TRBJ2-7, with a tentative D call TRBD2 (5 bases). There are 13 residues in the CDR3. Trimming stripped 1 base from V and 7 bases from J, with 11 bases between. Germline assignment: CDR1 SEHNR and CDR2 FQNEAQ (reference sequence). Here the CDR3 DNA reads TGTGCCAGCAGCTTAGTGGGAGAGGGAGAGCAGTACTTC. This sequence encodes CASSLVGEGEQYF.

V is TRBV20-1 and J is TRBJ2-7; tentative D call: TRBD2 (7 bases). The J call may be in error: the DNA end matches TRBJ2-1 better. This CDR3 is 12 amino acids long. Looked up from germline, CDR1 is DFQATT and CDR2 is SNEGSKA (reference sequence). CDR3 bases: TGCAGTGGCCTTCGGGGGGCTGGTGAGCAGTTCTTC. This encodes CSGLRGAGEQFF.